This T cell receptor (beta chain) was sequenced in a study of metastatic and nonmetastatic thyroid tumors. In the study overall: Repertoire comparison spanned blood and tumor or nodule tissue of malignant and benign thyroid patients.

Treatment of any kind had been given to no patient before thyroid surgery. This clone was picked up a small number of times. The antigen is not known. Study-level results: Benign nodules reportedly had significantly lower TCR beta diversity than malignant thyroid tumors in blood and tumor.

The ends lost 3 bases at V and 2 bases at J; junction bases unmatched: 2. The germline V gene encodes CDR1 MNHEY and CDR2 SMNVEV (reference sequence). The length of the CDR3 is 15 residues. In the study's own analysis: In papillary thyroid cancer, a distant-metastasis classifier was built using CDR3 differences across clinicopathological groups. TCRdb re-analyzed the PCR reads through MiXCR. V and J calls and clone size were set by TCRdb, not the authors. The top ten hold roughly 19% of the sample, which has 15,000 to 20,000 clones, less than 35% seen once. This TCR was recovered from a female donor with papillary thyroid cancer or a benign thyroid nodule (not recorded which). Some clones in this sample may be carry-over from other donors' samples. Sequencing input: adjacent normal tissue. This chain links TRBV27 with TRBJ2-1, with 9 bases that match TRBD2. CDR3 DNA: TGTGCCAGCAGTTTGGGGACTAGCCCCTACAATGAGCAGTTCTTC. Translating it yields CASSLGTSPYNEQFF.